The rows below give T cell receptor beta chains drawn from one sample of a study of cytomegalovirus exposure and HLA in healthy donors. Measured with immunoSEQ multiplex PCR; TCRdb has only the in-frame clones, and not every one. The data show about 60,000 clones, around 81% seen once. The specimen was PBMCs. The receptors here all came from a male donor in good health and CMV-seronegative. The CDR3 runs from the conserved cysteine through the conserved F or W. D genes are given only for firm matches. Size tells how often a clone was seen (once, few, many) or the class of an expanded clone, and some rows leave it out.

V: TRBV7-3; size: .; J: TRBJ2-5; D: .; CDR3: CASSPSIQETQYF; DNA: TGTGCCAGCAGTCCTAGTATTCAAGAGACCCAGTACTTC
V: TRBV5-4; size: .; J: TRBJ1-6; D: .; CDR3: CASSLIPQNSPLHF; DNA: TGTGCCAGCAGCTTGATACCCCAGAATTCACCCCTCCACTTT
V: TRBV7-3; size: .; J: TRBJ1-5; D: TRBD1; CDR3: CASSLTGDQPQHF; DNA: TGTGCCAGCAGCTTGACAGGGGATCAGCCCCAGCATTTT
V: TRBV18; size: .; J: TRBJ2-3; D: .; CDR3: CASSPPAGAKDTQYF; DNA: TGTGCCAGCTCACCACCGGCGGGGGCGAAAGATACGCAGTATTTT
V: TRBV30; size: .; J: TRBJ1-1; D: .; CDR3: CAWSVGRPSAEAFF; DNA: TGTGCCTGGAGTGTAGGGCGGCCTAGCGCTGAAGCTTTCTTT
V: TRBV11-3; size: few; J: TRBJ2-3; D: .; CDR3: CASSQGGGLDTQYF; DNA: TGTGCCAGCAGCCAAGGGGGGGGCCTCGATACGCAGTATTTT
V: TRBV19; size: few; J: TRBJ1-2; D: TRBD1; CDR3: CASSIGTGGVLNYGYTF; DNA: TGTGCCAGTAGTATTGGGACAGGGGGCGTCCTTAACTATGGCTACACCTTC
V: TRBV27; size: once; J: TRBJ2-1; D: TRBD1; CDR3: CASSPTQGQGYNEQFF; DNA: TGTGCCAGCAGTCCTACTCAGGGACAGGGCTACAATGAGCAGTTCTTC
V: TRBV7-2; size: .; J: TRBJ2-5; D: .; CDR3: CASSLVGGDEQYF; DNA: TGTGCCAGCAGCTTAGTCGGGGGTGATGAGCAGTACTTC
V: TRBV6-5; size: .; J: TRBJ1-1; D: .; CDR3: CASSYVPGGTEAFF; DNA: TGTGCCAGCAGTTACGTTCCGGGGGGCACTGAAGCTTTCTTT
V: TRBV11-2; size: .; J: TRBJ2-6; D: .; CDR3: CASSLSSGANVLTF; DNA: TGTGCCAGCAGCCTAAGCTCTGGGGCCAACGTCCTGACTTTC
V: TRBV19; size: .; J: TRBJ1-4; D: TRBD1; CDR3: CASEDRINEKLFF; DNA: TGTGCCAGCGAGGACAGGATTAATGAAAAACTGTTTTTT
V: TRBV2; size: .; J: TRBJ2-2; D: .; CDR3: CASSVGAVTGELFF; DNA: TGTGCCAGCAGTGTGGGGGCCGTCACCGGGGAGCTGTTTTTT
V: TRBV7-9; size: .; J: TRBJ1-5; D: TRBD1; CDR3: CASSLGTGRSQPQHF; DNA: TGTGCCAGCAGCTTAGGGACAGGGAGGAGTCAGCCCCAGCATTTT
V: TRBV6-1; size: once; J: TRBJ2-2; D: TRBD2; CDR3: CASSEWLAASNTGELFF; DNA: TGTGCCAGCAGTGAGTGGCTAGCGGCGTCCAACACCGGGGAGCTGTTTTTT
V: TRBV7-9; size: .; J: TRBJ2-3; D: TRBD2; CDR3: CASSLASGGTDTQYF; DNA: TGTGCCAGCAGCTTAGCTAGCGGGGGGACAGATACGCAGTATTTT
V: TRBV5-4; size: .; J: TRBJ2-1; D: TRBD1; CDR3: CASSPGQDNEQFF; DNA: TGTGCCAGCAGCCCAGGACAGGACAATGAGCAGTTCTTC
V: TRBV29-1; size: .; J: TRBJ2-3; D: TRBD2; CDR3: CSVAFTSGGGTDTQYF; DNA: TGCAGCGTGGCCTTTACTAGCGGGGGGGGGACGGATACGCAGTATTTT
V: TRBV28; size: .; J: TRBJ2-3; D: TRBD2; CDR3: CASSLLGLAGDFTDTQYF; DNA: TGTGCCAGCAGTTTACTCGGACTAGCGGGGGATTTCACAGATACGCAGTATTTT
V: TRBV5-1; size: .; J: TRBJ1-2; D: TRBD1; CDR3: CASSLNPGQGLYGYTF; DNA: TGCGCCAGCAGCTTAAATCCGGGACAGGGTCTCTATGGCTACACCTTC
V: TRBV19; size: .; J: TRBJ1-1; D: .; CDR3: CASSARRENTEAFF; DNA: TGTGCCAGTAGTGCAAGGAGGGAGAACACTGAAGCTTTCTTT
V: TRBV7-7; size: once; J: TRBJ2-1; D: TRBD2; CDR3: CASSSGGTSGVNEQFF; DNA: TGTGCTAGCAGCTCAGGGGGGACTAGCGGGGTTAATGAGCAGTTCTTC
V: TRBV28; size: few; J: TRBJ1-2; D: .; CDR3: CASSNRGANYGYTF; DNA: TGTGCCAGCAGTAACCGGGGAGCTAACTATGGCTACACCTTC